A selection of T cell receptor beta chains follows, all from one sample in a study of blood T cell repertoires in COVID-19. Assay: immunoSEQ multiplex PCR; the TCRdb copy retains only in-frame clones and omits some. The sample shows 250,000 or so clones, around 80% of them seen only once. The sequenced sample consisted of peripheral blood. Every receptor here comes from a human donor in a cohort sampled during active COVID-19. CDR3s include the opening cysteine and the closing phenylalanine or tryptophan. D genes are given only for firm matches.

. TRBV9 CASSVAPEGPYGYTF
. TRBV4-1 CASSQVPGETNEKLFF
. TRBV11-2 CASSTSTGSMAQYF
. TRBV27 CASSLFSRIGAQYF
. TRBV6-6 CASKGDNEQFF
. TRBV12-5 CASAINRERSTF
. TRBV20-1 CSASRRELRNTIYF
TRBD1 TRBV12-5 CASGPSLRQGVGNEQFF
TRBD2 TRBV3-1/TRBV3-2 CASSQGRLAGTYEQYF
. TRBV3-1/TRBV3-2 CASSLALGLYNEQFF
. TRBV5-4 CASARSPATNEKLFF
TRBD1 TRBV6-5 CASSSQGAGNTIYF
. TRBV5-1 CASSPSRGEPYEQYF
TRBD1 TRBV30 CAWNLQGAGNQPQHF
. TRBV19 CASSPVGNTIYF
. TRBV11-3 CASSLEGGRGTYNEQFF
TRBD2 TRBV7-9 CASSFSGGLVENEQFF
TRBD1 TRBV5-1 CVSSISGTGNYEQYF
TRBD2 TRBV5-5 CASRSGGAGETQYF
TRBD1 TRBV7-9 CASSLQGARAFF
TRBD2 TRBV20-1 CSARSLAGQFF
TRBD2 TRBV7-9 CASSLMGIAGAGTGELFF
TRBD1 TRBV6-1 CASSEGTGEGQETQYF
TRBD2 TRBV6-1 CASSGTSAQTTDTQYF
. TRBV28 CASSSGEETQYF
TRBD2 TRBV11-2 CASSSGGEETQYF
TRBD1 TRBV24-1 CATSDRGTGLPDTQYF
TRBD1 TRBV5-1 CASSTGTAINIQYF
. TRBV21-1 CASSSQEGEGETQYF
TRBD1 TRBV9 CASSVRATGFDGYTF
. TRBV11-2 CASSPRGWPTTDTQYF
. TRBV10-1 CASSGDGYYNEQFF
TRBD2 TRBV5-1 CASSIGLAGAVETQYF
. TRBV4-2 CASSRGRNQPQHF
. TRBV5-4 CASSLETGRLSGELFF
TRBD1 TRBV18 CASSPQQGAAAGANVLTF
TRBD1 TRBV3-1/TRBV3-2 CASSLRDRESYGYTF
TRBD1 TRBV10-3 CAVLDRANTEAFF
TRBD1 TRBV5-4 CASSSGQGRTAGNTIYF
TRBD1 TRBV27 CASRPGQGNIQYF
. TRBV6-6 CASSLGDTNEKLFF
TRBD2 TRBV5-4 CASSPSGGNTDTQYF